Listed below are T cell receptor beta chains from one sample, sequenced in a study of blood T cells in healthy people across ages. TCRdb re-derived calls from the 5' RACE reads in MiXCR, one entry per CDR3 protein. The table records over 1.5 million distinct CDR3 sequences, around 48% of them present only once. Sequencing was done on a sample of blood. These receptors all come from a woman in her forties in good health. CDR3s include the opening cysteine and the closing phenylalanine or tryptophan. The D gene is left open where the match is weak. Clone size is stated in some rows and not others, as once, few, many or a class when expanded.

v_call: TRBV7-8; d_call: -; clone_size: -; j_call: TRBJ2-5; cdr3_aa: CASSASGGGGETQYF; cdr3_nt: TGTGCCAGCAGCGCCTCAGGGGGTGGAGGGGAGACCCAGTACTTC
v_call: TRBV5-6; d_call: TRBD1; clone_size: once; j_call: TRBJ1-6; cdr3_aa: CASTPSDRDYNSPLHF; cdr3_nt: TGTGCCAGCACCCCCTCGGACAGGGATTATAATTCACCCCTCCACTTT
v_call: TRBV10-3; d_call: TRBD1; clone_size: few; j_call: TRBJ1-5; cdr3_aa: CAIRRTGSEDQPQHF; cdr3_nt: TGTGCCATCAGGAGGACAGGGTCAGAGGATCAGCCCCAGCATTTT
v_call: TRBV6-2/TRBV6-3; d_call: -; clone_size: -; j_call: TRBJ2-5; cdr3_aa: CASSYRADSLIYRGETQYF; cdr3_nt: TGTGCCAGCAGTTACCGAGCGGATTCACTTATTTATCGGGGGGAGACCCAGTACTTC
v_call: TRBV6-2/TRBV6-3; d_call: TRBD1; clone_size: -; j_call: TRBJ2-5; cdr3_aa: CASSYDRDRAMETQYF; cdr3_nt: TGTGCCAGCAGTTACGACCGGGACAGGGCGATGGAGACCCAGTACTTC
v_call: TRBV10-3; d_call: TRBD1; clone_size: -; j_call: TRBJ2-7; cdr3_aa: CAIRSQGADEQYF; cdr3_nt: TGTGCCATCAGAAGCCAGGGGGCTGACGAGCAGTACTTC
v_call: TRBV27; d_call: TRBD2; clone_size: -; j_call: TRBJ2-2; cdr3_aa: CASSFRGGGAWTGELFF; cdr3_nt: TGTGCCAGCAGTTTTAGAGGCGGGGGGGCGTGGACCGGGGAGCTGTTTTTT
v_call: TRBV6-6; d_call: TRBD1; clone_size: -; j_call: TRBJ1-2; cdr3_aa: CASSYSRGHNYGYTF; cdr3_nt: TGTGCCAGCAGTTACAGCAGGGGGCATAACTATGGCTACACCTTC
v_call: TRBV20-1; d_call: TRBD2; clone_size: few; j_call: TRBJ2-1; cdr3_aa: CSAGDRASSGGVSMDEQFF; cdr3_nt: TGCAGTGCTGGAGACAGGGCGTCTAGCGGGGGGGTTTCTATGGATGAGCAGTTCTTC
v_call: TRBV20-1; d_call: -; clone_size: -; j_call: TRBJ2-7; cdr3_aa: CSAADPGSYYEQYF; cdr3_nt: TGCAGTGCTGCGGACCCGGGGAGTTACTACGAGCAGTACTTC
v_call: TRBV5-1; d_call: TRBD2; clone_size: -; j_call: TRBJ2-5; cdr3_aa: CASNSGGALETQYF; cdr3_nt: TGCGCCAGCAACAGCGGGGGGGCCCTAGAGACCCAGTACTTC
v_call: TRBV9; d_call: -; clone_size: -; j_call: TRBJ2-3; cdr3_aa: CASSVDEGRTDTQYF; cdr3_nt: TGTGCCAGCAGCGTAGACGAGGGTCGCACAGATACGCAGTATTTT
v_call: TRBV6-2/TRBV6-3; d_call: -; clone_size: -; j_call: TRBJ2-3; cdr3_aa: CASSYQTATQYF; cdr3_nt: TGTGCCAGCAGTTACCAGACAGCTACGCAGTATTTT
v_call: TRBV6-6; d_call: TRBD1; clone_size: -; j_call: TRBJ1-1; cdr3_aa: CASRPQGGVNRKGAFF; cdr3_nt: TGTGCCAGCAGGCCACAGGGGGGGGTGAATAGGAAGGGAGCTTTCTTT
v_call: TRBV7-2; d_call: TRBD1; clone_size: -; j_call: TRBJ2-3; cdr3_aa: CASSLDRGDRPDTQYF; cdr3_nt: TGTGCCAGCAGCTTAGACAGGGGGGACAGGCCAGATACGCAGTATTTT
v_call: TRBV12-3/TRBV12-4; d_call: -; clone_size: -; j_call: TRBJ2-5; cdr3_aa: CASSLGWGLEETQYF; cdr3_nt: TGTGCCAGCAGTTTAGGGTGGGGGTTGGAAGAGACCCAGTACTTC
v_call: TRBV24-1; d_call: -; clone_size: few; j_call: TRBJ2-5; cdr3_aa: CATSDFSGTQYF; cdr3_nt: TGTGCCACCAGTGACTTCTCGGGGACCCAGTACTTC
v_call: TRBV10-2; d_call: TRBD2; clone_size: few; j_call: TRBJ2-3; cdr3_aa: CASEPGTTTDTQYF; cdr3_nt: TGCGCCAGTGAGCCCGGGACTACCACAGATACGCAGTATTTT
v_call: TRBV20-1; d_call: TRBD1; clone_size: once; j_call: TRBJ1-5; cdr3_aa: CSANRGGSFGDQPQHF; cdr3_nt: TGCAGTGCCAACAGGGGAGGGTCGTTTGGGGATCAGCCCCAGCATTTT
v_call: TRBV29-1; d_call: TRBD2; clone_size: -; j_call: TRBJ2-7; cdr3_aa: CSVAVPSGLSYEQYF; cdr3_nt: TGCAGCGTTGCAGTACCTAGCGGGCTATCCTACGAGCAGTACTTC
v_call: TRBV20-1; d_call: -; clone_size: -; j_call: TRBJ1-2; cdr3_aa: CSARPIGGYYGYTF; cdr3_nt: TGCAGTGCTAGACCCATTGGGGGGTACTATGGCTACACCTTC
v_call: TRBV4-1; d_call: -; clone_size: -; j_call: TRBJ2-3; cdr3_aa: CASSQESGGPGDTQYF; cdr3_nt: TGCGCCAGCAGCCAAGAGTCCGGGGGGCCTGGAGATACGCAGTATTTT
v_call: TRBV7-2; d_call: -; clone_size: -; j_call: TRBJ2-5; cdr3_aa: CASSSPRHFTNEQYF; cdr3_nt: TGTGCCAGCAGCTCACCGCGGCATTTTACCAATGAGCAGTACTTC
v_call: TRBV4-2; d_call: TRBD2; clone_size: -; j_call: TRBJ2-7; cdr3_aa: CASSLQTSDPTGQYF; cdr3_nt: TGTGCCAGCAGCCTCCAGACTAGCGACCCTACGGGGCAGTACTTC
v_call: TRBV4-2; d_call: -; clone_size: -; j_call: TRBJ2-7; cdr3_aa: CASSQGGLDYEQYF; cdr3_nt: TGTGCCAGCAGCCAAGGAGGGCTCGACTACGAGCAGTACTTC
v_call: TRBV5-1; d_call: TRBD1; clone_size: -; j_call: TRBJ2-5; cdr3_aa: CASSPGGRDRQETQYF; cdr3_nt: TGCGCCAGCAGCCCCGGCGGTCGGGACAGGCAAGAGACCCAGTACTTC
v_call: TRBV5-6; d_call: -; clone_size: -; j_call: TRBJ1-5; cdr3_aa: CASSYRWKGYSNQPQHF; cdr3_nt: TGTGCCAGCAGCTATAGGTGGAAGGGTTATAGCAATCAGCCCCAGCATTTT
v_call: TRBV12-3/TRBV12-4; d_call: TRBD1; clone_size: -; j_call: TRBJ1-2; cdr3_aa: CASSADRVSGYTF; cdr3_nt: TGTGCCAGCAGCGCTGACAGGGTTAGTGGCTACACCTTC
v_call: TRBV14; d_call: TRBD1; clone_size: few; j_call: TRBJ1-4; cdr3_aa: CASSAGQGEKLFF; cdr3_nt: TGTGCCAGCAGCGCAGGACAGGGGGAAAAACTGTTTTTT
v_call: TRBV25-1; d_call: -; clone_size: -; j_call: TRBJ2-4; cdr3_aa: CASSDRDKGNIQYF; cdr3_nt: TGTGCCAGCAGTGACCGGGACAAGGGCAACATTCAGTACTTC
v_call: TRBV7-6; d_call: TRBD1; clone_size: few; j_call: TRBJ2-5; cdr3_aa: CASSLGGTGGQETQYF; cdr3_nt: TGTGCCAGCAGCTTAGGAGGGACAGGGGGCCAAGAGACCCAGTACTTC
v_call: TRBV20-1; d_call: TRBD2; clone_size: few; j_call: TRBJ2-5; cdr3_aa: CSAPDPRLAQETQYF; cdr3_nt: TGCAGTGCCCCAGACCCGAGACTAGCCCAAGAGACCCAGTACTTC
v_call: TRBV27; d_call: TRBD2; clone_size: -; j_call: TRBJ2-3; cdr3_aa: CASRGGTPLASTDTQYF; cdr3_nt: TGTGCCAGCAGGGGGGGGACTCCCCTCGCTAGCACAGATACGCAGTATTTT
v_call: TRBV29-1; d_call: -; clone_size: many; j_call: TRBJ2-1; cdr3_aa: CSVVGFDEQFF; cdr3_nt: TGCAGCGTTGTGGGGTTCGATGAGCAGTTCTTC
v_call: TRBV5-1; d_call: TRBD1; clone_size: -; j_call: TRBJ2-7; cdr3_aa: CASSGSTGSNYEQYF; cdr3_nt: TGCGCCAGCAGCGGGTCGACAGGGTCGAACTACGAGCAGTACTTC
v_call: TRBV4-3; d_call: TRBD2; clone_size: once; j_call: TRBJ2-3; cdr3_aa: CASSQELARIYTQYF; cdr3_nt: TGCGCCAGCAGCCAAGAACTAGCGCGCATATATACGCAGTATTTT
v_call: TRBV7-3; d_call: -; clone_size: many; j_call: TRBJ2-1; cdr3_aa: CASSLTSEQGLGYEQFF; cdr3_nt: TGTGCCAGCAGCTTAACGAGTGAACAGGGCCTAGGCTATGAGCAGTTCTTC